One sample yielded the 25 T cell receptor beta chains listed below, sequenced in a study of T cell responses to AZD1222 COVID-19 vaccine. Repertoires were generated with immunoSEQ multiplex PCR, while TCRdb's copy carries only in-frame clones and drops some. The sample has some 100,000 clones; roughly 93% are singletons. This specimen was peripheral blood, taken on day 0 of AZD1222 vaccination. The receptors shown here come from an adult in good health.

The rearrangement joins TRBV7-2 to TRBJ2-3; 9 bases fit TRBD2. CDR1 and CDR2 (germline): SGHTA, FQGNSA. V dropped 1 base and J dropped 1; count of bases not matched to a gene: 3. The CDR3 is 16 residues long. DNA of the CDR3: TGTGCCAGCAGCTTAGTAGCGGGGGTGGGCACAGATACGCAGTATTTT. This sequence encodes CASSLVAGVGTDTQYF.

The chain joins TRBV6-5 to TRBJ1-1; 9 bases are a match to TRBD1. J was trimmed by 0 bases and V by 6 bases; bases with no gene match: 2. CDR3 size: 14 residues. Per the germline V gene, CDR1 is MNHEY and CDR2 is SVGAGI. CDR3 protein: CASRGTGLNTEAFF. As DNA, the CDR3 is TGTGCCAGCAGGGGGACAGGGTTGAACACTGAAGCTTTCTTT.

This chain's CDR3 is CASSYTRGQGGHWEQFF. The CDR3, as DNA: TGTGCCAGCAGTTACACACGCGGACAGGGGGGGCACTGGGAGCAGTTCTTC. This chain uses TRBV6-2 or TRBV6-3 with TRBJ2-1, with 10 bases matching TRBD1. This CDR3 has 17 residues. V lost 2 bases to trimming and J lost 10 bases; unmatched junction nucleotides: 14. Germline V gives CDR1 MNHEY, CDR2 SVGEGT.

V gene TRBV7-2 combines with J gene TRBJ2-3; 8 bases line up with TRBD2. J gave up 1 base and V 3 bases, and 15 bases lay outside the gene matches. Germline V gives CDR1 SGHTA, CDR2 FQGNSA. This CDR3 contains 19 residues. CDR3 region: CASSFTLIGTGGGTDTQYF. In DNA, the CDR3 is TGTGCCAGCAGCTTCACATTAATCGGTACCGGGGGGGGCACAGATACGCAGTATTTT.

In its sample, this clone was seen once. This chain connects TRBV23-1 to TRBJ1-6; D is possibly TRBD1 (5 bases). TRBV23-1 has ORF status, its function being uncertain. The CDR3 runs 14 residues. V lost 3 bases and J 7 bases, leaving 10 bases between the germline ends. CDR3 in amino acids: CASSQTVRNSPLHF. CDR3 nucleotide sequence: TGCGCCAGCAGTCAGACAGTGAGAAATTCACCCCTCCACTTT.

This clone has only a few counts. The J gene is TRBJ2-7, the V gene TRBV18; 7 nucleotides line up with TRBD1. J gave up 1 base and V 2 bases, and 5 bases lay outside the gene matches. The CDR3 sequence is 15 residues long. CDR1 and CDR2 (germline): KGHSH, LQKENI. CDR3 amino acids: CASSPEGQRSYEQYF. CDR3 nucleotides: TGTGCCAGCTCACCAGAGGGACAGAGATCCTACGAGCAGTACTTC.

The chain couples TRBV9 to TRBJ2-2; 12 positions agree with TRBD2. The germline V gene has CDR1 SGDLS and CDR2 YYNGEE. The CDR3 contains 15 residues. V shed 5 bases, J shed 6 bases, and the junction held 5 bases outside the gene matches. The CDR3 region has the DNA TGTGCCAGCAGGGCTAGCGGGGGGGCTGCCGGGGAGCTGTTTTTT. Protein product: CASRASGGAAGELFF.

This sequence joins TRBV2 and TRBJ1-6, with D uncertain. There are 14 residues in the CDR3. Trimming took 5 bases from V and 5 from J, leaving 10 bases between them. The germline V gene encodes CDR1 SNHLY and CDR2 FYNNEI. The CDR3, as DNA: TGTGCCAGCAGTCCCCGGGATGATAATTCACCCCTCCACTTT. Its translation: CASSPRDDNSPLHF.

Here the CDR3 reads CATGQPGNTIYF. CDR3 bases: TGTGCCACGGGGCAGCCTGGAAACACCATATATTTT. This rearrangement joins TRBV6-4 to TRBJ1-3; D may be TRBD1 (5 bases). The CDR3 sequence is 12 residues long. Deletions cut 10 bases from V and 2 bases from J, with 9 bases between. CDR1 and CDR2 from the germline V gene are MRHNA and SNTAGT.

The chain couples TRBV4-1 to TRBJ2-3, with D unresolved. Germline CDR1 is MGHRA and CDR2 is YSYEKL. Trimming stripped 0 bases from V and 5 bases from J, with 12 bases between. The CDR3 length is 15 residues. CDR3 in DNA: TGCGCCAGCAGCCAAGATCTCTTGAGGTTAGATACGCAGTATTTT. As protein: CASSQDLLRLDTQYF.

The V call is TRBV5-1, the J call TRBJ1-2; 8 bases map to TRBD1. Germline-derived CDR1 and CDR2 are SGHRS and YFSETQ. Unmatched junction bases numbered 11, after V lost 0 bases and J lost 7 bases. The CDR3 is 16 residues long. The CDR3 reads CASSLAVDRGIGGYTF. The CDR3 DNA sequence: TGCGCCAGCAGCTTGGCCGTAGACAGGGGAATCGGTGGCTACACCTTC.

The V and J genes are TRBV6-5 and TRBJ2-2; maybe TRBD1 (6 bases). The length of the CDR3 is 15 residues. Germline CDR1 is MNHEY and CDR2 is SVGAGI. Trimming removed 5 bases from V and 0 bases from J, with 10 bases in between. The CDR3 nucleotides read TGTGCCAGCAGTCAACAGGGTACGAACACCGGGGAGCTGTTTTTT. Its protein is CASSQQGTNTGELFF.

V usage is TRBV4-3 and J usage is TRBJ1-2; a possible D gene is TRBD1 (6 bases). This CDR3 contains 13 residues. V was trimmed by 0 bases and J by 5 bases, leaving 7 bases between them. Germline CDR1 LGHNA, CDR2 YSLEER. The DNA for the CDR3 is TGCGCCAGCAGCCAAGATAGGGGGTATGGCTACACCTTC. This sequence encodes CASSQDRGYGYTF.

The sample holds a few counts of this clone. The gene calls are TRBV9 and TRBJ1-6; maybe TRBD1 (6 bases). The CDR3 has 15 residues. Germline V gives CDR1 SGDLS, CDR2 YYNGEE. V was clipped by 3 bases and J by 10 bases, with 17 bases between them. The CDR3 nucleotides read TGTGCCAGCAGCGCCACAGGAGCAGGGGAGTCACCCCTCCACTTT. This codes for CASSATGAGESPLHF.

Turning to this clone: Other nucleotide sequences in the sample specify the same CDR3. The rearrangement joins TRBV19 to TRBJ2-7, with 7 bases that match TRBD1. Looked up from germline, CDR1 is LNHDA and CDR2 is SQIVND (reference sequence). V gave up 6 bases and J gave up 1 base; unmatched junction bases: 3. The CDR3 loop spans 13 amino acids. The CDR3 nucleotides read TGTGCCAGTAGCCGACAGGGTTCCTACGAGCAGTACTTC. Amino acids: CASSRQGSYEQYF.

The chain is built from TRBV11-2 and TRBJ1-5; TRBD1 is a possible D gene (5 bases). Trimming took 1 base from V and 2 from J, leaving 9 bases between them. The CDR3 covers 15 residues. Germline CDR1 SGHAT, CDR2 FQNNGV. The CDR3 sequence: CASSLGGVGNQPQHF. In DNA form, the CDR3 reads TGTGCCAGCAGCTTAGGGGGGGTTGGCAATCAGCCCCAGCATTTT.

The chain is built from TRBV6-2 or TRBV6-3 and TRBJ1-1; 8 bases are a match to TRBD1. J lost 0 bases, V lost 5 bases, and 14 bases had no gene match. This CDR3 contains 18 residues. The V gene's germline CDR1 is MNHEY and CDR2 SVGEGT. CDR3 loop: CASSKPRGQFSMNTEAFF. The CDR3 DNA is TGTGCCAGCAGTAAACCCAGGGGGCAGTTTTCTATGAACACTGAAGCTTTCTTT.

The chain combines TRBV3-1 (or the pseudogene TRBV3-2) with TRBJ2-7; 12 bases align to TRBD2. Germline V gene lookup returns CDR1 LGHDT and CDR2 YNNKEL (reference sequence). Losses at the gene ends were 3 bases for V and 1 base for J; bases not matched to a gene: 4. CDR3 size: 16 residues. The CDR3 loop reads CASSHTSGGMSYEQYF. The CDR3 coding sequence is TGTGCCAGCAGCCATACTAGCGGGGGGATGTCCTACGAGCAGTACTTC.

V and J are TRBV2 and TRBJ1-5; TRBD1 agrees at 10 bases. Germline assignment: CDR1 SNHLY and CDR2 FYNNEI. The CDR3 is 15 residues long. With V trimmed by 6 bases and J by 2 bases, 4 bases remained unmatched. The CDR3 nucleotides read TGTGCCAGCAGGGACGGACAGGGGGGCAATCAGCCCCAGCATTTT. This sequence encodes CASRDGQGGNQPQHF. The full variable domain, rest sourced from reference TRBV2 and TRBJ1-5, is EPEVTQTPSHQVTQMGQEVILRCVPISNHLYFYWYRQILGQKVEFLVSFYNNEISEKSEIFDDQFSVERPDGSNFTLKIRSTKLEDSAMYFCASRDGQGGNQPQHFGDGTRLSIL.

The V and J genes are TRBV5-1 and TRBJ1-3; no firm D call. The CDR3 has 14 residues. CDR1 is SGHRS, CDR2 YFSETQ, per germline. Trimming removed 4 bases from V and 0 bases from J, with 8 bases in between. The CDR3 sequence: CASSPGISGNTIYF. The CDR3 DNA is TGCGCCAGCAGCCCCGGGATCTCTGGAAACACCATATATTTT.

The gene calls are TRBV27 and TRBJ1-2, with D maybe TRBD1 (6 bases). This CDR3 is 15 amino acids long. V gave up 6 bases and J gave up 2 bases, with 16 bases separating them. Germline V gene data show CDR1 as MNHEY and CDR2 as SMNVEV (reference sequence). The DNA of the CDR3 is TGTGCCAGCAGCCCTAGGGGGTCTGCGAACTATGGCTACACCTTC. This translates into CASSPRGSANYGYTF.

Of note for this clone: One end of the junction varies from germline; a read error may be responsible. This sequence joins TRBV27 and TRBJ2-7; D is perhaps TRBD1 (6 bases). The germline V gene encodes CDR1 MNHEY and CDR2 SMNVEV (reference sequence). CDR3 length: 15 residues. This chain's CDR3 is CASSLSGVGAYEQYF. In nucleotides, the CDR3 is TGTGCCAGCAGTCTATCAGGGGTAGGCGCCTACGAGCAGTACTTC.

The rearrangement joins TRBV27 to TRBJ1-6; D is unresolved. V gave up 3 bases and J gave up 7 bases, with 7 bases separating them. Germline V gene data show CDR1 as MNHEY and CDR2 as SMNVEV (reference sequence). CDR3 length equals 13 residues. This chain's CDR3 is CASSFGWNSPLHF. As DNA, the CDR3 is TGTGCCAGCAGTTTTGGGTGGAATTCACCCCTCCACTTT.

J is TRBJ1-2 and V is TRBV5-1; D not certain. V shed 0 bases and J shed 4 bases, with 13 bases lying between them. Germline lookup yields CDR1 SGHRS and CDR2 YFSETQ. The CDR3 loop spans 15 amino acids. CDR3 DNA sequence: TGCGCCAGCAGCTTGGGGGGTACAGAGCGCTATGGCTACACCTTC. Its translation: CASSLGGTERYGYTF.

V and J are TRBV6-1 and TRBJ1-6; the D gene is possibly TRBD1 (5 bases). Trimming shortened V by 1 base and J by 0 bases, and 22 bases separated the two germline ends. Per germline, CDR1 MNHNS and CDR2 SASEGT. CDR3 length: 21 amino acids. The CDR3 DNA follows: TGTGCCAGCAGTGAAGAGACCTATCTCCAGGGCCCCAGCTCCTATAATTCACCCCTCCACTTT. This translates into CASSEETYLQGPSSYNSPLHF.